These T cell receptor beta chains were read from a single sample in a study of identical twins. TCRdb called the 5' RACE reads again in MiXCR, with one record for every CDR3 protein. The sample includes 690,000 or so distinct CDR3 sequences, over 8.5% of them seen just once. The data were also submitted as part of a second study, on yellow fever vaccine responses in identical twins.

The specimen sequenced was PBMCs. The receptors shown here come from a woman between 18 and 29 years old in good health. CDR3s include the opening cysteine and the closing phenylalanine or tryptophan. The order of the fields is clone size, J gene, V gene, D gene, CDR3 protein, CDR3 DNA. D genes are given only for firm matches. Only some rows state a clone size, as once, few, many or a class for expanded clones.

abundance: NA; j_gene: TRBJ2-2; v_gene: TRBV24-1; d_gene: NA; CDR3aa: CATSKTRDGTGELFF; CDR3nt: TGTGCCACCAGTAAAACGAGGGACGGCACCGGGGAGCTGTTTTTT
abundance: many; j_gene: TRBJ2-6; v_gene: TRBV4-3; d_gene: NA; CDR3aa: CASSQDQGTEYSGANVLTF; CDR3nt: TGCGCCAGCAGCCAAGATCAGGGAACAGAGTACTCTGGGGCCAACGTCCTGACTTTC
abundance: few; j_gene: TRBJ1-4; v_gene: TRBV7-2; d_gene: NA; CDR3aa: CASSLGRGDPNEKLFF; CDR3nt: TGTGCCAGCAGCTTAGGGCGAGGGGACCCTAATGAAAAACTGTTTTTT
abundance: few; j_gene: TRBJ2-3; v_gene: TRBV10-3; d_gene: TRBD2; CDR3aa: CAISTLAGGLSTDTQYF; CDR3nt: TGTGCCATCAGTACACTAGCGGGCGGACTGAGCACAGATACGCAGTATTTT
abundance: NA; j_gene: TRBJ2-7; v_gene: TRBV4-2; d_gene: NA; CDR3aa: CASSQVGGEGLNF; CDR3nt: TGTGCCAGCAGCCAAGTGGGTGGTGAGGGTTTGAACTTC
abundance: NA; j_gene: TRBJ2-7; v_gene: TRBV7-8; d_gene: TRBD2; CDR3aa: CASSLAPLAGGLEQYF; CDR3nt: TGTGCCAGCAGCTTAGCGCCTCTAGCGGGGGGGTTGGAGCAGTACTTC
abundance: NA; j_gene: TRBJ1-1; v_gene: TRBV12-3/TRBV12-4; d_gene: NA; CDR3aa: CASRGGSAAFF; CDR3nt: TGTGCCAGCAGGGGCGGGTCGGCGGCTTTCTTT
abundance: NA; j_gene: TRBJ2-1; v_gene: TRBV4-3; d_gene: TRBD2; CDR3aa: CASSQDSGNSGNNEQFF; CDR3nt: TGCGCCAGCAGCCAAGATTCCGGTAATAGCGGGAACAATGAGCAGTTCTTC
abundance: many; j_gene: TRBJ1-1; v_gene: TRBV12-3/TRBV12-4; d_gene: TRBD1; CDR3aa: CASSLTLTGVLTEAFF; CDR3nt: TGTGCCAGCAGTTTAACCCTGACAGGGGTTCTCACTGAAGCTTTCTTT
abundance: many; j_gene: TRBJ2-7; v_gene: TRBV7-8; d_gene: TRBD1; CDR3aa: CASSLTKGQGAGEQYF; CDR3nt: TGTGCCAGCAGCTTAACCAAGGGACAGGGGGCGGGGGAGCAGTACTTC
abundance: NA; j_gene: TRBJ1-5; v_gene: TRBV12-3/TRBV12-4; d_gene: NA; CDR3aa: CASSFRGNQPQHF; CDR3nt: TGTGCCAGCAGTTTCAGAGGCAATCAGCCCCAGCATTTT
abundance: few; j_gene: TRBJ1-1; v_gene: TRBV6-1; d_gene: NA; CDR3aa: CASSAPGAEAFF; CDR3nt: TGTGCCAGCAGTGCCCCGGGAGCTGAAGCTTTCTTT
abundance: many; j_gene: TRBJ1-1; v_gene: TRBV4-3; d_gene: TRBD1; CDR3aa: CASSQRGQMNTEAFF; CDR3nt: TGCGCCAGCAGCCAAAGGGGACAGATGAACACTGAAGCTTTCTTT
abundance: NA; j_gene: TRBJ2-7; v_gene: TRBV7-9; d_gene: NA; CDR3aa: CASSLSSNEQYF; CDR3nt: TGTGCCAGCAGCTTATCTTCGAACGAGCAGTACTTC
abundance: NA; j_gene: TRBJ2-3; v_gene: TRBV12-3/TRBV12-4; d_gene: TRBD1; CDR3aa: CASSFRQGVADTQYF; CDR3nt: TGTGCCAGCAGTTTTAGACAGGGGGTTGCGGATACGCAGTATTTT
abundance: NA; j_gene: TRBJ2-6; v_gene: TRBV7-9; d_gene: NA; CDR3aa: CASSWVQGAGANVLTF; CDR3nt: TGTGCCAGCAGCTGGGTACAGGGAGCTGGGGCCAACGTCCTGACTTTC
abundance: few; j_gene: TRBJ2-1; v_gene: TRBV15; d_gene: TRBD2; CDR3aa: CATSRGKGGNNEQFF; CDR3nt: TGTGCCACCAGCAGAGGCAAGGGAGGGAATAATGAGCAGTTCTTC
abundance: many; j_gene: TRBJ2-1; v_gene: TRBV29-1; d_gene: NA; CDR3aa: CSVWGSYNEQFF; CDR3nt: TGCAGCGTTTGGGGAAGCTACAATGAGCAGTTCTTC
abundance: many; j_gene: TRBJ2-5; v_gene: TRBV20-1; d_gene: NA; CDR3aa: CSARDPGVETQYF; CDR3nt: TGCAGTGCTAGAGATCCCGGGGTGGAGACCCAGTACTTC
abundance: few; j_gene: TRBJ2-1; v_gene: TRBV20-1; d_gene: TRBD2; CDR3aa: CSADTRLAGFDEQFF; CDR3nt: TGCAGTGCCGATACCCGGCTAGCGGGATTCGATGAGCAGTTCTTC
abundance: NA; j_gene: TRBJ2-4; v_gene: TRBV23-1; d_gene: NA; CDR3aa: CASVEGHGPKNIQYF; CDR3nt: TGCGCCAGCGTCGAGGGGCACGGGCCTAAAAACATTCAGTACTTC
abundance: many; j_gene: TRBJ2-3; v_gene: TRBV24-1; d_gene: NA; CDR3aa: CATSGIARRDTQYF; CDR3nt: TGTGCCACCAGTGGGATAGCCCGAAGGGATACGCAGTATTTT
abundance: few; j_gene: TRBJ1-3; v_gene: TRBV12-3/TRBV12-4; d_gene: NA; CDR3aa: CASSLDPLLSGNTIYF; CDR3nt: TGTGCCAGCAGCCTAGACCCCTTACTCTCTGGAAACACCATATATTTT
abundance: many; j_gene: TRBJ2-2; v_gene: TRBV21-1; d_gene: NA; CDR3aa: CASSKCRQTGSSVNTGELFF; CDR3nt: TGTGCCAGCAGCAAATGCCGTCAGACAGGGTCTAGCGTGAACACCGGGGAGCTGTTTTTT
abundance: few; j_gene: TRBJ2-7; v_gene: TRBV29-1; d_gene: TRBD1; CDR3aa: CSVPTGNSYEQYF; CDR3nt: TGCAGCGTTCCGACAGGGAACTCCTACGAGCAGTACTTC
abundance: NA; j_gene: TRBJ2-7; v_gene: TRBV27; d_gene: TRBD2; CDR3aa: CASSLIAGGTYEQYF; CDR3nt: TGTGCCAGCAGTTTGATAGCGGGAGGGACCTACGAGCAGTACTTC